One T cell receptor beta chain is described in this entry. Its antigen is still unknown. Time point meaning: baseline pretreatment blood. Treatment described: 15 Gy SBRT to primary tumor, nephrectomy 4 weeks later. Blood was sampled at baseline, 2 weeks and 4 weeks after SBRT. The data were obtained in a study of radiation and T cells in renal cell carcinoma. For the study at large: Nephrectomy followed 15 Gy stereotactic body radiation by 4 weeks. General study findings and limits: Without pretreatment biopsies, baseline tumor clonotype presence was undetermined. In blood, top tumor clones expanded by 2 weeks, shrinking by 4.

CDR3 size: 17 residues. The junction had 12 bases not matched to a gene; V was cut back by 4 bases and J by 5 bases. CDR1 and CDR2 from the germline V gene are KGHSH and LQKENI. The repertoire was sequenced with immunoSEQ multiplex PCR; TCRdb's copy has only in-frame clones and lacks some. The sample holds approximately 100,000 clones; around 88% are singletons and the top ten take approximately 8.1%. The sequences come from blood, collected from a patient whose treatment included radiotherapy and nephrectomy. The receptor's source is a man aged 45 to 65 with renal cell carcinoma. J is TRBJ1-1 and V is TRBV18; 11 bases fit TRBD1. The CDR3 coding sequence is TGTGCCAGCTCACGACTACCCGGACAGGGGGCGAGGACTGAAGCTTTCTTT. It codes for CASSRLPGQGARTEAFF.